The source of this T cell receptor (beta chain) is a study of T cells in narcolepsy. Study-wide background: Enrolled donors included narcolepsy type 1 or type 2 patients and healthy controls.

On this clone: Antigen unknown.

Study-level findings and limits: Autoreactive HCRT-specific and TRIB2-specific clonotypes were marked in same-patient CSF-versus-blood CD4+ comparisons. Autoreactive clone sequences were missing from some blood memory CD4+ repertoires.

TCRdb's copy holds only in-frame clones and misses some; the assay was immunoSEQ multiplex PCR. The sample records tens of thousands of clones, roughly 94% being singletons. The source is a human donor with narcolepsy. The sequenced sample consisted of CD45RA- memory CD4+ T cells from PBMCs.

CDR3 amino acids: CASSLRDEGGHMVYEQYF. The DNA of the CDR3 is TGTGCCAGCAGCTTAAGGGATGAGGGAGGGCATATGGTCTACGAGCAGTACTTC. The chain has TRBV7-2 and TRBJ2-5, with 7 bases that match TRBD2. The J call may be in error: the DNA end matches TRBJ2-7 better. This CDR3 has 18 residues. In germline, CDR1 is SGHTA, CDR2 FQGNSA.